Presented here are 28 T cell receptor beta chains from one specimen sequenced in a study of blood T cell repertoires in COVID-19 (dated by TCRdb to 2018 to 2021). The library came from the immunoSEQ multiplex PCR assay. Drawn from immuneACCESS, this table holds only the in-frame rearrangements with V and J called that TCRdb kept. Clones are partly lost; checked studies trace under half to an unresolved V gene and leave the rest unexplained. Counted in this sample were tens of thousands of clones; 70% to 90% of them appeared once. 36% of the sample is held by the ten biggest clonotypes. Sequenced input: peripheral blood. These receptors were obtained from a man aged 65-85 years with acute or convalescent COVID-19.

This clone was recorded once. This chain uses TRBV19 with TRBJ2-1; 8 nucleotides agree with TRBD2. CDR1 and CDR2 (germline): LNHDA, SQIVND (reference sequence). V was pared by 7 bases and J by 7 bases, with 3 bases of the junction left unmatched. The CDR3 is 12 residues long. The CDR3 bases are TGTGCCAGTAAGGCTAGCGGGAATGAGCAGTTCTTC. Its translation is CASKASGNEQFF.

V gene TRBV6-5 combines with J gene TRBJ2-7; 14 positions agree with TRBD2. The CDR3 is made up of 16 amino acids. CDR1 and CDR2 from the germline V gene are MNHEY and SVGAGI. Trimming removed 4 bases from V and 2 bases from J; junction bases left unmatched: 4. The CDR3 coding sequence is TGTGCCAGCAGTTCTCAGACTAGCGGGAGGGCCTACGAGCAGTACTTC. Translating gives CASSSQTSGRAYEQYF.

This chain connects TRBV5-1 to TRBJ1-3, with 7 nucleotides matching TRBD1. After removal of 4 bases from V and 2 bases from J, the junction contained 6 bases not matched to a gene. The V gene's germline CDR1 is SGHRS and CDR2 YFSETQ. The CDR3 consists of 15 residues. Written as DNA, the CDR3 is TGCGCCAGCAGCGGACAGGACCCCACTGGAAACACCATATATTTT. This codes for CASSGQDPTGNTIYF.

This clone was observed a single time. This chain connects TRBV6-5 to TRBJ2-7; TRBD1 aligns across 8 bases. The CDR3 is 11 amino acids. The ends lost 6 bases at V and 12 bases at J; junction bases unmatched: 7. Germline lookup yields CDR1 MNHEY and CDR2 SVGAGI. The CDR3 DNA reads as TGTGCCAGCAGCTCCGGACAGGGCACGTACTTC. This encodes CASSSGQGTYF.

CDR3 protein: CATSDPTGTGETQYF. CDR3 DNA sequence: TGTGCCACCAGTGATCCCACCGGGACAGGGGAGACCCAGTACTTC. The rearrangement links TRBV24-1 to TRBJ2-5; 9 nucleotides agree with TRBD1. The germline V gene encodes CDR1 KGHDR and CDR2 SFDVKD. This CDR3 comprises 15 residues. The V segment lost 3 bases and the J segment 5 bases; nucleotides outside the gene matches: 6.

This clone was counted a single time. The rearrangement links TRBV11-3 to TRBJ2-3, with D unclear. CDR1 and CDR2 from the germline V gene are SGHNT and YENEEA. CDR3 length: 17 residues. Trimming removed 1 base at V and 3 bases at J, with 17 bases between. In DNA, the CDR3 is TGTGCCAGCAGCTTAGGTGCGCCCGACCAACTAACAGATACGCAGTATTTT. Encoded protein: CASSLGAPDQLTDTQYF.

This clone is a singleton in its sample. The V call is TRBV28, the J call TRBJ2-1, with 11 bases that match TRBD2. Germline V gene sequence: CDR1 MDHEN, CDR2 SYDVKM. Trimming removed 6 bases from V and 7 bases from J; junction bases left unmatched: 8. The CDR3 sequence is 15 residues long. CDR3 sequence: CASRVAGGPGNEQFF. CDR3 DNA sequence: TGTGCCAGCAGAGTAGCGGGAGGGCCAGGGAATGAGCAGTTCTTC.

This clone was counted between two and nine times. V gene TRBV4-3 combines with J gene TRBJ2-2; 7 bases map to TRBD2. J was trimmed by 1 base and V by 1 base; bases with no gene match: 3. This CDR3 has 16 residues. Germline CDR1 and CDR2: LGHNA and YSLEER. The CDR3 sequence: CASSQGVAGNTGELFF. The CDR3, as DNA: TGCGCCAGCAGCCAAGGGGTAGCGGGGAACACCGGGGAGCTGTTTTTT.

This clone showed up just once. This rearrangement joins TRBV4-3 to TRBJ1-2, with D possibly TRBD1 on 6 matching bases. The CDR3 consists of 17 residues. Trimming took off 1 base at V and 4 bases at J, with 19 bases between the two ends. Germline CDR1 LGHNA, CDR2 YSLEER. CDR3 residues: CASSQVRAGARFYGYTF. Written as DNA, the CDR3 is TGCGCCAGCAGCCAAGTCCGGGCAGGGGCCCGTTTCTATGGCTACACCTTC.

J is TRBJ1-3 and V is TRBV28; 7 positions agree with TRBD1. The CDR3 is 14 amino acids. Germline loops: CDR1 MDHEN, CDR2 SYDVKM. Trimming at V came to 3 bases and at J to 4 bases, leaving 3 bases not matched to a gene. The CDR3 here is CASSFRGAGNTIYF. The CDR3 coding sequence is TGTGCCAGCAGTTTCAGGGGGGCCGGAAACACCATATATTTT.

This sequence joins TRBV10-3 and TRBJ2-1; weak D call: TRBD2 (7 bases). Trimming took 7 bases from V and 4 from J, leaving 17 bases between them. The CDR3 is 15 residues long. Germline V gene lookup returns CDR1 ENHRY and CDR2 SYGVKD. CDR3 DNA: TGTGCCATCACAGCTAGCGGAGGGGGGTACAATGAGCAGTTCTTC. It translates to CAITASGGGYNEQFF.

The gene calls are TRBV5-1 and TRBJ2-7; D might be TRBD1 (6 bases). The CDR3 length is 13 residues. CDR1 and CDR2 from the germline V gene are SGHRS and YFSETQ. The V end was cut by 4 bases, the J end by 2 bases, with 10 bases between. CDR3 coding DNA: TGCGCCAGCAGCAACGGACAGACCTACGAGCAGTACTTC. It codes for CASSNGQTYEQYF.

The chain combines TRBV2 with TRBJ2-5; the D is unclear. This CDR3 region has 14 residues. V lost 3 bases, J lost 1 base, and 9 bases lay in between. The V gene's germline CDR1 is SNHLY and CDR2 FYNNEI. CDR3 region: CASSEGRSQETQYF. The CDR3 DNA follows: TGTGCCAGCAGTGAGGGCCGATCCCAAGAGACCCAGTACTTC.

The chain is built from TRBV6-5 and TRBJ1-1; perhaps TRBD1 as D (6 bases). The V and J ends lost 6 bases and 3 bases respectively, with 14 bases between them. CDR1 is MNHEY and CDR2 is SVGAGI in the germline V gene. The CDR3 runs to 14 residues. The CDR3 region is CASRGGALHTEAFF. CDR3 sequence (DNA): TGTGCCAGCAGAGGGGGGGCCCTTCACACTGAAGCTTTCTTT.

V gene TRBV5-4 combines with J gene TRBJ1-2; D unclear. Germline CDR1 SGHNT, CDR2 YYREEE (reference sequence). V was shortened by 0 bases and J by 5 bases, with 11 bases between the two germline ends. The length of the CDR3 is 14 residues. CDR3 nucleotide sequence: TGTGCCAGCAGCTTGGGTGAGCTGACATATGGCTACACCTTC. As protein: CASSLGELTYGYTF.

V gene TRBV5-1 combines with J gene TRBJ2-7; TRBD2 is a possible D gene (5 bases). Per germline, CDR1 SGHRS and CDR2 YFSETQ. V was cut by 2 bases and J by 2 bases, with 17 bases left in between. The CDR3 consists of 16 residues. CDR3 region: CASSFQFGGGPYEQYF. The CDR3 nucleotides read TGCGCCAGCAGCTTCCAGTTCGGAGGTGGTCCCTACGAGCAGTACTTC.

The chain employs TRBV15 and TRBJ2-7; D possibly corresponds to TRBD2 (5 bases). The CDR3 covers 15 residues. The germline CDR1 and CDR2 sequences are LNHNV and YYDKDF (reference sequence). Trimming stripped 1 base from V and 2 bases from J, with 12 bases between. The CDR3 coding sequence is TGTGCCACCAGCAGAGGGCGGGCAGCCCCCTACGAGCAGTACTTC. Its protein is CATSRGRAAPYEQYF.

The V call is TRBV6-6, the J call TRBJ2-2; D not certain. The CDR3 runs to 15 residues. The germline gives CDR1 MNHNY, CDR2 SVGAGI (reference sequence). Between the trimmed V and J ends, which lost 5 bases and 0 bases, there was a span of 10 bases. The CDR3: CASSQPTANTGELFF. Here the CDR3 DNA reads TGTGCCAGCAGTCAACCTACAGCGAACACCGGGGAGCTGTTTTTT.

This chain uses TRBV6-6 with TRBJ1-2; tentatively, D is TRBD1 (5 bases). From germline, CDR1 is MNHNY and CDR2 SVGAGI (reference sequence). V shed 0 bases and J shed 0 bases, with 8 bases lying between them. The CDR3 spans 15 residues. CDR3 nucleotides: TGTGCCAGCAGTTACTCGGCAGGGACTAACTATGGCTACACCTTC. Translating gives CASSYSAGTNYGYTF.

The V call is TRBV5-1, the J call TRBJ2-1; TRBD2 agrees at 7 bases. Trimming took 1 base from V and 2 from J; bases not matched to a gene: 6. The CDR3 loop spans 16 amino acids. Germline V gives CDR1 SGHRS, CDR2 YFSETQ. Written as DNA, the CDR3 is TGCGCCAGCAGCTTGCTAGACGGGAGGACCTACAATGAGCAGTTCTTC. Translating gives CASSLLDGRTYNEQFF.

The chain is built from TRBV7-3 and TRBJ2-5; 7 positions agree with TRBD1. The CDR3 extends over 15 amino acids. The V segment lost 5 bases and the J segment 2 bases; nucleotides outside the gene matches: 8. CDR1 is SGHTA and CDR2 is FQGTGA in the germline V gene. CDR3 in amino acids: CASSPGQALQETQYF. Here the CDR3 DNA reads TGTGCCAGCAGCCCCGGACAGGCGCTACAAGAGACCCAGTACTTC. Supplemented by reference TRBV7-3 and TRBJ2-5, the full variable domain reads GAGVSQTPSNKVTEKGKYVELRCDPISGHTALYWYRQSLGQGPEFLIYFQGTGAADDSGLPNDRFFAVRPEGSVSTLKIQRTERGDSAVYLCASSPGQALQETQYFGPGTRLLVL.

This chain connects TRBV20-1 to TRBJ1-5; D call uncertain. The germline V and J ends were trimmed by 3 bases and 3 bases, with 12 bases remaining between them. The germline V gene has CDR1 DFQATT and CDR2 SNEGSKA (reference sequence). The CDR3 has 14 amino acids. Here the CDR3 reads CSASLGAYNQPQHF. The CDR3 nucleotides read TGCAGTGCTAGTCTCGGAGCATACAATCAGCCCCAGCATTTT.

The rearrangement uses TRBV5-6 and TRBJ1-3; TRBD1 agrees at 9 bases. V trimming: 5 bases; J trimming: 0 bases; junction bases outside the gene matches: 12. CDR3 size: 18 residues. Germline V gene lookup returns CDR1 SGHDT and CDR2 YYEEEE. CDR3 protein: CASSSTGGIFPSGNTIYF. The CDR3 coding sequence is TGTGCCAGCAGTTCGACAGGGGGAATTTTTCCCTCTGGAAACACCATATATTTT.

This clone is a singleton in its sample. This sequence joins TRBV20-1 and TRBJ2-6, with D perhaps being TRBD1 or TRBD2 (6 bases each). Deletions cut 3 bases from V and 1 base from J, with 10 bases between. CDR1 and CDR2 (germline): DFQATT, SNEGSKA (reference sequence). The CDR3 contains 15 residues. CDR3 nucleotide sequence: TGCAGTGCTAGTGAGGGGGGTTCTGGGGCCAACGTCCTGACTTTC. Residues: CSASEGGSGANVLTF.

This chain links TRBV9 with TRBJ1-2, with 9 bases that match TRBD1. CDR1 and CDR2 from the germline V gene are SGDLS and YYNGEE. With 4 bases clipped from V and 10 bases from J, the junction kept 14 bases outside the gene matches. The CDR3 extends over 15 amino acids. This chain's CDR3 is CASSPYQGTGSFYTF. The CDR3 region has the DNA TGTGCCAGCAGCCCCTATCAGGGGACAGGGAGTTTCTACACCTTC.

The J gene is TRBJ2-3, the V gene TRBV14; TRBD1 agrees at 8 bases. There are 13 residues in the CDR3. V lost 6 bases to trimming and J lost 6 bases; unmatched junction nucleotides: 5. The germline CDR1 and CDR2 sequences are SGHDN and FVKESK. DNA of the CDR3: TGTGCCAGCAGACGACAGGGGTTTGATACGCAGTATTTT. Amino acids: CASRRQGFDTQYF.

This chain uses TRBV14 with TRBJ2-3; no firm D call. Germline loops: CDR1 SGHDN, CDR2 FVKESK. The V end lost 4 bases, the J end lost 7 bases, and 9 bases lay between the germline ends. The CDR3 is 12 amino acids. The CDR3 sequence is CASSLSVHTQYF. CDR3 DNA: TGTGCCAGCAGCCTCTCAGTCCATACGCAGTATTTT.

A single count supports this clone. The chain couples TRBV30 to TRBJ1-2; no clear D. The CDR3 runs 12 residues. CDR1 and CDR2 (germline): GTSNPN, SVGIG (reference sequence). Deletions cut 2 bases from V and 4 bases from J, with 8 bases between. The CDR3 reads CAWSPLGYGYTF. DNA of the CDR3: TGTGCCTGGAGTCCTCTCGGCTATGGCTACACCTTC.